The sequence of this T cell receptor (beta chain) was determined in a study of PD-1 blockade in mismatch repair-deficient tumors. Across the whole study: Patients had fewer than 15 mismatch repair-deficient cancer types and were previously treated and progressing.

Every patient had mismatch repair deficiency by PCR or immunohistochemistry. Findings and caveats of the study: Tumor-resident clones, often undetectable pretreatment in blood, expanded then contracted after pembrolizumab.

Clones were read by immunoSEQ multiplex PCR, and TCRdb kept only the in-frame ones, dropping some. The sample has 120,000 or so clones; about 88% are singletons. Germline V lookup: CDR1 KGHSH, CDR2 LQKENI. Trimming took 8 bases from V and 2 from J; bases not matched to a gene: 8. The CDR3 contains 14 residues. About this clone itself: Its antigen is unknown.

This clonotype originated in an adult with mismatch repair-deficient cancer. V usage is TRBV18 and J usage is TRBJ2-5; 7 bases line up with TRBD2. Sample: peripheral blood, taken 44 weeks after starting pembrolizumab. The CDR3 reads CASTREGLQETQYF. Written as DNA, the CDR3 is TGTGCCAGCACGAGGGAGGGGCTTCAAGAGACCCAGTACTTC.